The 10 T cell receptor beta chains presented below share a single source sample, sequenced in a study of T cell responses to AZD1222 COVID-19 vaccine. The assay was immunoSEQ multiplex PCR, and TCRdb's table has in-frame clones only and misses some. The sample has some 120,000 clones; roughly 90% are singletons. The sequences come from peripheral blood, collected on day 0 of AZD1222 vaccination. The receptors originated from an adult in good health.

This clone was observed once. The rearrangement joins TRBV27 to TRBJ2-5; unclear D gene. The germline V gene has CDR1 MNHEY and CDR2 SMNVEV (reference sequence). This CDR3 is 15 amino acids long. Deletions cut 8 bases from V and 4 bases from J, with 20 bases between. The CDR3 region is CASSARPRSAETQYF. DNA of the CDR3: TGTGCCAGCTCCGCCCGGCCACGCTCGGCAGAGACCCAGTACTTC.

In DNA form, the CDR3 reads TGTGCCAGCAGCCAAGAGGGGGGGGCCCTCCAAGAGACCCAGTACTTC. Its translation: CASSQEGGALQETQYF. This sequence joins TRBV14 and TRBJ2-5; TRBD2 might be the D (7 bases). Trimming pared 0 bases from V and 1 base from J, leaving 12 bases between. Germline V gene lookup returns CDR1 SGHDN and CDR2 FVKESK. This CDR3 is built from 16 residues.

The chain combines TRBV6-5 with TRBJ1-1; TRBD1 agrees at 10 bases. Germline-derived CDR1 and CDR2 are MNHEY and SVGAGI. J lost 4 bases, V lost 6 bases, and 5 bases had no gene match. This CDR3 has 14 amino acids. Written as DNA, the CDR3 is TGTGCCAGCAGCGGGACAGGGGTGGCCACTGAAGCTTTCTTT. As protein: CASSGTGVATEAFF.

The chain employs TRBV5-1 and TRBJ1-1; 9 bases match TRBD1. The germline V gene encodes CDR1 SGHRS and CDR2 YFSETQ. The CDR3 consists of 14 residues. After removal of 4 bases from V and 1 base from J, the junction contained 2 bases not matched to a gene. CDR3 in amino acids: CASSKGQGNTEAFF. CDR3 nucleotides: TGCGCCAGCAGCAAGGGACAGGGGAACACTGAAGCTTTCTTT.

In its sample, this clone was seen once. This chain uses TRBV3-1 (or the pseudogene TRBV3-2) with TRBJ1-1; D is possibly TRBD1 (5 bases). Trimming shortened V by 8 bases and J by 4 bases, and 14 bases separated the two germline ends. CDR3 length equals 13 residues. Germline V gives CDR1 LGHDT, CDR2 YNNKEL (reference sequence). The CDR3: CASGATGGTEAFF. The CDR3, as DNA: TGTGCCAGCGGCGCTACTGGGGGCACTGAAGCTTTCTTT.

The chain is built from TRBV19 and TRBJ2-5; D might be TRBD1 (6 bases). The CDR3 spans 14 residues. With 5 bases removed from V and 5 bases from J, the gap between germline ends came to 15 bases. The germline V gene has CDR1 LNHDA and CDR2 SQIVND (reference sequence). The DNA for the CDR3 is TGTGCCAGTAGTCTTCCAGGGGAGTGGGAGACCCAGTACTTC. Protein: CASSLPGEWETQYF. Drawing the rest from reference TRBV19 and TRBJ2-5, the complete variable domain is DGGITQSPKYLFRKEGQNVTLSCEQNLNHDAMYWYRQDPGQGLRLIYYSQIVNDFQKGDIAEGYSVSREKKESFPLTVTSAQKNPTAFYLCASSLPGEWETQYFGPGTRLLVL.

CDR3 protein: CASSPNGNYGYTF. As DNA, the CDR3 is TGTGCCAGCTCACCAAACGGCAACTATGGCTACACCTTC. The chain carries TRBV18 and TRBJ1-2; D is undetermined. V was cut by 2 bases and J by 2 bases, with 6 bases left in between. This CDR3 has 13 residues. Germline loops: CDR1 KGHSH, CDR2 LQKENI.

The rearrangement joins TRBV10-3 to TRBJ2-6, with D perhaps TRBD2 (7 bases). The CDR3 totals 17 residues. Germline V CDR1 and CDR2: ENHRY, SYGVKD. The V end was cut by 3 bases, the J end by 2 bases, with 14 bases between. CDR3: CAISESGGGAGANVLTF. CDR3 nucleotides: TGTGCCATCAGTGAATCGGGGGGCGGGGCTGGGGCCAACGTCCTGACTTTC.

The rearrangement links TRBV4-2 to TRBJ2-1, with 13 bases aligning to TRBD2. Per germline, CDR1 LGHNA and CDR2 YNFKEQ. The ends lost 4 bases at V and 2 bases at J; junction bases unmatched: 11. This CDR3 is built from 19 residues. CDR3 residues: CASSLQPGLAGPTYNEQFF. In DNA form, the CDR3 reads TGTGCCAGCAGCCTCCAACCGGGACTAGCGGGACCAACCTACAATGAGCAGTTCTTC.

The chain links TRBV4-1 to TRBJ1-5; tentatively, D is TRBD1 (5 bases). This CDR3 has 13 amino acids. CDR1 and CDR2 (germline): MGHRA, YSYEKL. Trimming shortened V by 4 bases and J by 7 bases, and 11 bases separated the two germline ends. CDR3: CASSPVQGQPQHF. In DNA form, the CDR3 reads TGCGCCAGCAGCCCGGTTCAGGGACAGCCCCAGCATTTT.